Listed below are T cell receptor beta chains from one sample, sequenced in a study of shared clonotypes between healthy human individuals. Sequencing was performed with immunoSEQ multiplex PCR; in TCRdb, only in-frame clones are kept and a portion is missing. The sample shows under 1,900,000 clones, 98% to 99% of them seen only once. The sequenced sample consisted of naive CD4+ T cells sorted from blood. These receptors were collected from a man under 40 in good health. Each CDR3 is given with its conserved first and last residue. D genes are given only for firm matches. Clone size appears in some rows only: once, few, many, or a class for an expanded clone.

j_call clone_size d_call v_call cdr3_aa cdr3_nt
TRBJ2-1 . . TRBV7-3 CASRMTAYNEQFF TGTGCCAGCAGGATGACTGCCTACAATGAGCAGTTCTTC
TRBJ2-3 . TRBD2 TRBV13 CASRIRLAGADTQYF TGTGCCAGCAGAATAAGACTAGCGGGAGCAGATACGCAGTATTTT
TRBJ2-7 . . TRBV14 CASSPYEGTGKQYF TGTGCCAGCAGCCCTTATGAGGGCACGGGGAAGCAGTACTTC
TRBJ1-3 . TRBD1 TRBV6-5 CASRTGYSGNTIYF TGTGCCAGCAGGACAGGGTACTCTGGAAACACCATATATTTT
TRBJ2-7 . . TRBV19 CASSKTPSRSPDYEQYF TGTGCCAGTAGTAAGACCCCCTCCAGGAGCCCAGACTACGAGCAGTACTTC
TRBJ2-1 . . TRBV5-1 CASSLEDTRSWEQFF TGCGCCAGCAGCCTGGAGGATACCCGCTCTTGGGAGCAGTTCTTC
TRBJ2-2 . . TRBV6-4 CASSEWGDTGELFF TGTGCCAGCAGTGAATGGGGGGACACCGGGGAGCTGTTTTTT
TRBJ2-7 . . TRBV7-3 CASSPWQGAYEQYF TGTGCCAGCAGCCCGTGGCAGGGAGCCTACGAGCAGTACTTC
TRBJ2-7 . TRBD2 TRBV18 CASSPLSSRGGPPPEQYF TGTGCCAGCTCACCACTTTCGTCACGGGGAGGGCCCCCGCCCGAGCAGTACTTC
TRBJ2-3 . . TRBV7-2 CASSLGQAFSTDTQYF TGTGCCAGCAGCTTAGGTCAGGCATTTAGCACAGATACGCAGTATTTT
TRBJ1-5 . . TRBV10-3 CAISDGQPQHF TGTGCCATCAGTGATGGTCAGCCCCAGCATTTT
TRBJ2-4 . TRBD1 TRBV15 CATSYAGTGGNIQYF TGTGCCACCAGCTACGCCGGGACAGGGGGAAACATTCAGTACTTC
TRBJ2-5 . TRBD2 TRBV19 CASRNREGREGQETQYF TGTGCCAGTAGGAATAGAGAGGGGCGGGAGGGCCAAGAGACCCAGTACTTC
TRBJ1-2 once . TRBV10-3 CAISDFRGIHGYTF TGTGCCATCAGTGATTTTCGGGGAATTCATGGCTACACCTTC
TRBJ1-2 . TRBD1 TRBV27 CASTSLGTGENYGYTF TGTGCCAGCACCTCTTTAGGCACAGGGGAGAACTATGGCTACACCTTC
TRBJ1-2 . TRBD1 TRBV4-2 CASSQDRGLGYGYTF TGTGCCAGCAGCCAAGACAGGGGGCTGGGCTATGGCTACACCTTC
TRBJ2-7 . TRBD1 TRBV28 CASSLLGQGGHEQYF TGTGCCAGCAGTTTACTAGGACAGGGGGGACACGAGCAGTACTTC
TRBJ2-5 once TRBD2 TRBV28 CASSSFKGLAEETQYF TGTGCCAGCAGTTCATTTAAGGGACTAGCGGAAGAGACCCAGTACTTC
TRBJ2-5 . . TRBV25-1 CASRKETQYF TGTGCCAGCCGGAAGGAGACCCAGTACTTC
TRBJ1-1 . . TRBV7-9 CAGHPKAFF TGTGCTGGACATCCAAAAGCTTTCTTT
TRBJ1-1 once . TRBV27 CASSLGRVGQVAFF TGTGCCAGCAGTCTAGGGCGTGTGGGGCAGGTAGCTTTCTTT
TRBJ2-3 . TRBD2 TRBV9 CASSAPHGLAGGDTQYF TGTGCCAGCAGCGCCCCCCACGGGCTAGCGGGAGGAGATACGCAGTATTTT
TRBJ2-5 . . TRBV20-1 CSGTAAETQYF TGCAGTGGGACAGCGGCGGAGACCCAGTACTTC
TRBJ2-7 once TRBD1 TRBV5-5 CASSQTGSYEQYF TGTGCCAGCAGTCAGACAGGGTCCTACGAGCAGTACTTC
TRBJ2-2 . . TRBV18 CASSPTHGTFGNTGELFF TGTGCCAGCTCACCTACGCACGGGACATTTGGGAACACCGGGGAGCTGTTTTTT
TRBJ2-3 . . TRBV2 CASSRDLTDTQYF TGTGCCAGCAGTCGGGACTTAACAGATACGCAGTATTTT
TRBJ2-7 . . TRBV5-1 CASKKDQPYEQYF TGCGCCAGCAAGAAAGACCAACCCTACGAGCAGTACTTC
TRBJ2-3 . . TRBV4-1 CASSQSTDTQYF TGCGCCAGCAGCCAATCGACAGATACGCAGTATTTT
TRBJ2-1 . . TRBV29-1 CSVDEGVAGNEQFF TGCAGCGTTGATGAGGGGGTCGCAGGCAATGAGCAGTTCTTC
TRBJ2-5 . . TRBV5-1 CASARLGDRQETQYF TGCGCCAGCGCCCGACTAGGGGACAGACAAGAGACCCAGTACTTC
TRBJ1-4 . . TRBV18 CASSIFQGRRDSATNEKLFF TGTGCCAGCTCGATTTTCCAGGGACGGAGAGACTCTGCAACTAATGAAAAACTGTTTTTT
TRBJ2-7 . . TRBV27 CASSLSFSVYEQYF TGTGCCAGCAGTTTATCTTTCAGTGTCTACGAGCAGTACTTC
TRBJ2-3 . TRBD2 TRBV5-1 CASSHGTSGRTDTQYF TGCGCCAGCTCCCACGGGACTAGCGGACGCACAGATACGCAGTATTTT
TRBJ1-4 . . TRBV19 CASSTSSGWNEKLFF TGTGCCAGTAGTACATCCTCAGGGTGGAATGAAAAACTGTTTTTT
TRBJ1-1 . TRBD1 TRBV19 CASSTPGQGTEAFF TGTGCCAGTAGTACACCGGGACAGGGAACTGAAGCTTTCTTT
TRBJ2-3 . . TRBV5-1 CASSILQGTDTQYF TGCGCCAGCAGCATATTACAGGGTACAGATACGCAGTATTTT
TRBJ2-2 . TRBD2 TRBV9 CASSVLAGDTGELFF TGTGCCAGCAGCGTCCTAGCGGGAGACACCGGGGAGCTGTTTTTT
TRBJ2-1 once . TRBV7-9 CASSNSRGRYNEQFF TGTGCCAGCAGCAACTCTAGGGGCAGGTACAATGAGCAGTTCTTC
TRBJ2-7 . TRBD2 TRBV6-1 CASRYSGSSYEQYF TGTGCCAGCCGGTATAGCGGGAGCTCCTACGAGCAGTACTTC
TRBJ2-7 . . TRBV7-3 CASSLAAGSYEQYF TGTGCCAGCAGCTTAGCGGCAGGGAGCTACGAGCAGTACTTC
TRBJ2-6 . . TRBV7-8 CASSSGYYPQSRANVLTF TGTGCCAGCAGCTCAGGCTATTACCCACAAAGTCGGGCCAACGTCCTGACTTTC
TRBJ2-1 . TRBD2 TRBV29-1 CSVASGRANEQFF TGCAGCGTTGCTAGCGGGAGGGCCAATGAGCAGTTCTTC
TRBJ1-2 . . TRBV11-2 CASSLSGDRSGYTF TGTGCCAGCAGCTTATCAGGGGATCGGTCTGGCTACACCTTC
TRBJ2-1 . TRBD1 TRBV27 CARKEGAPLSSYNEQFF TGTGCCAGGAAAGAGGGGGCACCACTATCCTCCTACAATGAGCAGTTCTTC
TRBJ1-2 . . TRBV4-1 CASSQVVTFLGGYTF TGCGCCAGCAGCCAAGTGGTGACGTTCCTCGGAGGCTACACCTTC
TRBJ2-7 . . TRBV15 CATSRGQDTSEQYF TGTGCCACCAGCAGAGGACAGGACACATCCGAGCAGTACTTC
TRBJ2-7 . . TRBV6-6 CASSNPQYEQYF TGTGCCAGCAGTAACCCCCAGTACGAGCAGTACTTC
TRBJ1-1 . . TRBV7-9 CASSSLRERYIAEAFF TGTGCCAGCAGCTCTTTGAGGGAACGTTACATCGCTGAAGCTTTCTTT
TRBJ2-5 . . TRBV9 CASSVEGGRSQETQYF TGTGCCAGCAGCGTAGAGGGGGGTAGGTCACAAGAGACCCAGTACTTC
TRBJ2-1 . . TRBV15 CATSRGSYNEQFF TGTGCCACCAGCAGGGGCTCCTACAATGAGCAGTTCTTC
TRBJ2-1 once . TRBV19 CASSKTGLAYNEQFF TGTGCCAGTAGTAAGACGGGACTCGCCTACAATGAGCAGTTCTTC
TRBJ2-1 . TRBD2 TRBV27 CASSLKSGSRYNEQFF TGTGCCAGCAGCCTAAAAAGCGGGAGCCGGTACAATGAGCAGTTCTTC
TRBJ2-2 . . TRBV28 CASSLQSFAGELFF TGTGCCAGCAGTTTACAGAGTTTCGCCGGGGAGCTGTTTTTT
TRBJ1-1 . . TRBV7-3 CASSLRTETEAFF TGTGCCAGCAGCTTGAGGACAGAGACTGAAGCTTTCTTT
TRBJ2-5 once . TRBV19 CASSIDWAAETQYF TGTGCCAGTAGTATAGATTGGGCGGCGGAGACCCAGTACTTC
TRBJ1-1 . . TRBV7-2 CASSPRGRVEAFF TGTGCCAGCAGCCCCAGGGGTCGGGTCGAAGCTTTCTTT
TRBJ1-2 . . TRBV28 CASSLVGRYTF TGTGCCAGCAGTTTAGTGGGACGCTACACCTTC
TRBJ1-1 . TRBD1 TRBV7-2 CASSLEGAYTEAFF TGTGCCAGCAGCTTAGAGGGGGCCTACACTGAAGCTTTCTTT
TRBJ1-5 . . TRBV2 CASSKDRSSQPQHF TGTGCCAGCAGTAAAGACAGGTCAAGTCAGCCCCAGCATTTT